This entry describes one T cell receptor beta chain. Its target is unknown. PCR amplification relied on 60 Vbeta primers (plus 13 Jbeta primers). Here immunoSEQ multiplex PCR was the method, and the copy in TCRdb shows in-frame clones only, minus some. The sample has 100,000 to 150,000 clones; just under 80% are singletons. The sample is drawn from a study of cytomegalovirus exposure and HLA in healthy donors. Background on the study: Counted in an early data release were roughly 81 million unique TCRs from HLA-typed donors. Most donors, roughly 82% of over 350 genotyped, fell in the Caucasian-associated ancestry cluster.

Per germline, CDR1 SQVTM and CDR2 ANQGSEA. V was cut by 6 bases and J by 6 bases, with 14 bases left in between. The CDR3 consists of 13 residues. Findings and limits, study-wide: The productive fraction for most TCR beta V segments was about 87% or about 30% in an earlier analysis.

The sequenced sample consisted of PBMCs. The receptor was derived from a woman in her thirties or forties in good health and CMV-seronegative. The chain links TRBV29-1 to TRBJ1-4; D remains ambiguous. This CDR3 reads CSVPGPWDEKLFF. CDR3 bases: TGCAGCGTCCCGGGTCCTTGGGATGAAAAACTGTTTTTT. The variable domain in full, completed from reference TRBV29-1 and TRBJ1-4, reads SAVISQKPSRDICQRGTSLTIQCQVDSQVTMMFWYRQQPGQSLTLIATANQGSEATYESGFVIDKFPISRPNLTFSTLTVSNMSPEDSSIYLCSVPGPWDEKLFFGSGTQLSVL.